A single sample is the source of the 31 T cell receptor beta chains below, sequenced in a study of CD8 T cells in ankylosing spondylitis. TCRdb reanalysed the 5' RACE reads using MiXCR and keeps one entry per CDR3 protein. The table includes roughly 180,000 distinct CDR3 sequences, 9.5% to 15% detected once. The sample comprised blood, either unsorted or a sorted T cell fraction (not recorded which). The receptor set was obtained from a male donor with ankylosing spondylitis or in good health (not recorded which).

The V and J genes are TRBV10-3 and TRBJ2-5, with D maybe TRBD2 (6 bases). Trimming removed 11 bases at V and 3 bases at J, with 16 bases between. The CDR3 covers 13 residues. CDR1 and CDR2 (germline): ENHRY, SYGVKD. The CDR3 nucleotides read TGTGCCTCGAGGGGCGGGGCGGAAGAGACCCAGTACTTC. Protein product: CASRGGAEETQYF.

This clonotype was counted many times. This chain uses TRBV10-2 with TRBJ2-2; 14 nucleotides match TRBD2. CDR3 length: 16 residues. Unmatched junction bases numbered 5, after V lost 6 bases and J lost 5 bases. In germline, CDR1 is WSHSY, CDR2 SAAADI. CDR3 bases: TGCGCCAGCAGCTCCGGGACTAGCGGGAGAACCGGGGAGCTGTTTTTT. Protein product: CASSSGTSGRTGELFF.

V gene TRBV30 combines with J gene TRBJ2-7; D perhaps matches TRBD2 (5 bases). With 2 bases removed from V and 2 bases from J, the gap between germline ends came to 13 bases. CDR3 size: 14 residues. Germline values: CDR1 GTSNPN, CDR2 SVGIG (reference sequence). The CDR3 DNA reads as TGTGCCTGGAGTCTGAGTAGGGAGCCCTACGAGCAGTACTTC. Its translation is CAWSLSREPYEQYF.

This clonotype was counted a few times. The rearrangement links TRBV11-2 to TRBJ2-2, with D uncertain. The CDR3 spans 14 residues. Germline V lookup: CDR1 SGHAT, CDR2 FQNNGV. V was trimmed by 1 base and J by 4 bases, leaving 7 bases between them. The CDR3 here is CASSLGLFTGELFF. DNA for the CDR3: TGTGCCAGCAGCTTAGGACTCTTCACCGGGGAGCTGTTTTTT.

This clonotype was seen a few times. The J gene is TRBJ2-7, the V gene TRBV2; 7 positions agree with TRBD2. The CDR3 has 14 amino acids. CDR1 SNHLY and CDR2 FYNNEI come from the germline V gene. The V gene end was trimmed by 8 bases and the J gene end by 6 bases; junction bases not matched to a gene: 13. In nucleotides, the CDR3 is TGTGCCAGCGCCGAATCAGCGACTAGCACCGAGCAGTACTTC. It translates to CASAESATSTEQYF.

The rearrangement uses TRBV5-1 and TRBJ2-3; 10 bases agree with TRBD2. The junction had 9 bases not matched to a gene; V was cut back by 4 bases and J by 1 base. CDR1 and CDR2 (germline): SGHRS, YFSETQ. The CDR3 totals 17 residues. The CDR3 DNA sequence: TGCGCCAGCAGCACCCTAGGACTAGCGGATCGCACAGATACGCAGTATTTT. Translation gives CASSTLGLADRTDTQYF.

J is TRBJ2-5 and V is TRBV6-5, with TRBD2 identical over 14 bases. Germline-derived CDR1 and CDR2 are MNHEY and SVGAGI. CDR3 size: 18 residues. The ends lost 2 bases at V and 2 bases at J; junction bases unmatched: 7. CDR3 region: CASSYTGLAGGLQETQYF. DNA of the CDR3: TGTGCCAGCAGTTACACCGGACTAGCGGGGGGCCTTCAAGAGACCCAGTACTTC.

V and J are TRBV11-3 and TRBJ2-7, with 7 nucleotides matching TRBD1. Germline V CDR1 and CDR2: SGHNT, YENEEA. The CDR3 consists of 17 residues. Trimming cost V 5 bases and J 0 bases; bases outside gene matches: 13. Here the CDR3 reads CASSARDSPLFSYEQYF. The CDR3 region has the DNA TGTGCCAGCAGCGCACGGGACAGTCCCCTGTTCTCCTACGAGCAGTACTTC.

This chain joins TRBV12-5 and TRBJ1-1; 7 nucleotides line up with TRBD1. The V and J ends lost 7 bases and 1 base, in that order; junction bases with no gene match: 9. Germline CDR1 is LGHNT and CDR2 is FRNRAP. CDR3 size: 15 residues. The CDR3 nucleotides read TGTGCTAGTGCCCCCGGACAGGCCGAGAACACTGAAGCTTTCTTT. This codes for CASAPGQAENTEAFF.

The V call is TRBV7-9, the J call TRBJ2-7; D remains ambiguous. Deletions cut 4 bases from V and 6 bases from J, with 13 bases between. The length of the CDR3 is 13 residues. Per germline, CDR1 SEHNR and CDR2 FQNEAQ (reference sequence). CDR3 sequence reads: CASSSPNLSEQYF. Written as DNA, the CDR3 is TGTGCCAGCAGCTCCCCGAATCTCTCCGAGCAGTACTTC.

The chain joins TRBV5-4 to TRBJ2-7; 8 bases align to TRBD1. Germline V gives CDR1 SGHNT, CDR2 YYREEE (reference sequence). The CDR3 runs to 13 residues. J gave up 5 bases and V 4 bases, and 5 bases lay outside the gene matches. In DNA, the CDR3 is TGTGCCAGCAGCCACAGGGGGGCAGACGAGCAGTACTTC. It specifies CASSHRGADEQYF. The full variable domain, completed using reference TRBV5-4 and TRBJ2-7, is ETGVTQSPTHLIKTRGQQVTLRCSSQSGHNTVSWYQQALGQGPQFIFQYYREEENGRGNFPPRFSGLQFPNYSSELNVNALELDDSALYLCASSHRGADEQYFGPGTRLTVT.

This clonotype was recorded at least ten times. This sequence joins TRBV5-1 and TRBJ2-7; D gene unclear. CDR1 is SGHRS and CDR2 is YFSETQ in the germline V gene. The germline V and J ends were trimmed by 0 bases and 0 bases, with 10 bases remaining between them. The CDR3 has 15 residues. The CDR3 region is CASSLGQSTSYEQYF. The CDR3 DNA is TGCGCCAGCAGCTTGGGGCAGTCTACCTCCTACGAGCAGTACTTC.

This clonotype came up many times. The V call is TRBV7-9, the J call TRBJ2-1; D tentatively fits TRBD1 or TRBD2 (5 bases each). CDR1 is SEHNR, CDR2 FQNEAQ, per germline (reference sequence). The V gene lost 5 bases and the J gene lost 9 bases, with 11 bases spanning the gap. The length of the CDR3 is 12 residues. The CDR3 sequence is CASSLRGAEQFF. CDR3 coding DNA: TGTGCCAGCAGCCTGAGGGGCGCTGAGCAGTTCTTC. The full variable domain, rest sourced from reference TRBV7-9 and TRBJ2-1, is DTGVSQNPRHKITKRGQNVTFRCDPISEHNRLYWYRQTLGQGPEFLTYFQNEAQLEKSRLLSDRFSAERPKGSFSTLEIQRTEQGDSAMYLCASSLRGAEQFFGPGTRLTVL.

CDR3 sequence (DNA): TGTGCCAGCAGTTACCGGGACTACAATGAGCAGTTCTTC. Protein sequence: CASSYRDYNEQFF. The V and J genes are TRBV6-2 or TRBV6-3 and TRBJ2-1, with a weak D call TRBD2 (5 bases). CDR1 and CDR2 (germline): MNHEY, SVGEGT. CDR3 length equals 13 residues. Trimming took 2 bases from V and 3 from J, leaving 5 bases between them.

A few counts support this clonotype. The V call is TRBV12-3 or TRBV12-4, the J call TRBJ2-7; D may be TRBD2 (7 bases). The CDR3 has 14 amino acids. The V end lost 7 bases, the J end lost 4 bases, and 17 bases lay between the germline ends. CDR3 bases: TGTGCCAGCACTTGGGGGGGGCCCCTTTACGAGCAGTACTTC. Residues: CASTWGGPLYEQYF.

A few counts support this clonotype. The chain joins TRBV25-1 to TRBJ1-1; D gene uncertain. This CDR3 region has 11 residues. The germline gives CDR1 MGHDK, CDR2 SYGVNS. Trimming stripped 2 bases from V and 9 bases from J, with 7 bases between. CDR3 protein: CASSESFKAFF. The CDR3 DNA reads TGTGCCAGCAGTGAAAGCTTTAAAGCTTTCTTT.

This clonotype was seen many times. V usage is TRBV4-1 and J usage is TRBJ2-3; D may match TRBD1 or TRBD2 (5 bases each). V was clipped by 10 bases and J by 6 bases, with 20 bases between them. The CDR3 sequence is 14 residues long. CDR1 and CDR2 (germline): MGHRA, YSYEKL. The DNA of the CDR3 is TGCGCCACCCGGGACCCCGTAAGTCCGGATACGCAGTATTTT. Its protein is CATRDPVSPDTQYF.

This clonotype was seen a handful of times. This chain connects TRBV4-1 to TRBJ2-3; 10 bases agree with TRBD2. This CDR3 has 17 residues. Germline CDR1 is MGHRA and CDR2 is YSYEKL. V shed 2 bases and J 4 bases; nucleotides not matched to a gene: 9. CDR3 in amino acids: CASSQYLGAGGPDTQYF. The CDR3 DNA reads as TGCGCCAGCAGCCAATACCTAGGAGCGGGGGGGCCAGATACGCAGTATTTT.

The rearrangement links TRBV5-5 to TRBJ2-2; D might be TRBD2 (6 bases). Looked up from germline, CDR1 is SGHKS and CDR2 is YYEKEE (reference sequence). V lost 0 bases, J lost 7 bases, and 10 bases lay in between. The CDR3 loop spans 14 amino acids. CDR3 nucleotide sequence: TGTGCCAGCAGCTTGGGGAGGGCCGGCGGGGAGCTGTTTTTT. It specifies CASSLGRAGGELFF.

This clonotype was recorded a few times. This chain connects TRBV10-1 to TRBJ2-3; 7 bases align to TRBD2. This CDR3 region has 15 residues. J was trimmed by 1 base and V by 4 bases; bases with no gene match: 5. Germline V gene sequence: CDR1 WNHNN, CDR2 SYGVQD (reference sequence). Here the CDR3 DNA reads TGCGCCAGCAGTGGTGGGACTACCTGCACAGATACGCAGTATTTT. This encodes CASSGGTTCTDTQYF.

The table lists this clonotype with many counts. CDR3 residues: CASMGLNEQYF. CDR3 in DNA: TGCGCCAGCATGGGTCTCAACGAGCAGTACTTC. This chain joins TRBV5-1 and TRBJ2-7; D gene ambiguous. Between the trimmed V and J ends, which lost 6 bases and 5 bases, there was a span of 9 bases. The CDR3 is 11 residues long. CDR1 and CDR2 from the germline V gene are SGHRS and YFSETQ.

V usage is TRBV6-1 and J usage is TRBJ2-5; D is possibly TRBD1 or TRBD2 (5 bases each). CDR3 length equals 14 residues. Trimming pared 5 bases from V and 2 bases from J, leaving 12 bases between. Germline V gene lookup returns CDR1 MNHNS and CDR2 SASEGT. Written as DNA, the CDR3 is TGTGCCAGCAGTCCGGGACCAGGACAAGAGACCCAGTACTTC. Protein: CASSPGPGQETQYF.

In this sample, this clonotype turned up many times. This chain joins TRBV4-2 and TRBJ1-6; 8 bases line up with TRBD1. The CDR3 has 16 amino acids. The germline CDR1 and CDR2 sequences are LGHNA and YNFKEQ. Trimming removed 0 bases from V and 10 bases from J; junction bases left unmatched: 8. CDR3 DNA: TGTGCCAGCAGCCAAGATCAGGGGGCGGCGGGGTCACCCCTCCACTTT. This sequence encodes CASSQDQGAAGSPLHF.

The J gene is TRBJ2-7, the V gene TRBV27; D is unclear. Germline values: CDR1 MNHEY, CDR2 SMNVEV (reference sequence). Trimming cost V 5 bases and J 5 bases, with 16 bases left between them. This CDR3 spans 14 amino acids. CDR3: CASSGRWDRDEQYF. The CDR3 nucleotides read TGTGCCAGCAGTGGCCGATGGGATAGGGACGAGCAGTACTTC.

CDR3 sequence (DNA): TGTGCCAGCAGTCCGGACAGGGATGGGGGAGGGAACACTGAAGCTTTCTTT. Protein sequence: CASSPDRDGGGNTEAFF. The V and J genes are TRBV27 and TRBJ1-1, with 8 bases lining up with TRBD1. CDR3 length: 17 residues. V lost 5 bases and J lost 1; bases outside the gene matches: 12. Germline assignment: CDR1 MNHEY and CDR2 SMNVEV (reference sequence).

This clonotype was detected only a few times. This chain links TRBV7-9 with TRBJ2-5; 8 positions match TRBD1. Per the germline V gene, CDR1 is SEHNR and CDR2 is FQNEAQ (reference sequence). The CDR3 covers 14 residues. Unmatched junction bases numbered 2, after V lost 3 bases and J lost 2 bases. CDR3 protein: CASSFGTGQETQYF. The CDR3 coding sequence is TGTGCCAGCAGCTTTGGGACAGGACAAGAGACCCAGTACTTC.

The J gene is TRBJ2-1, the V gene TRBV5-8; D is unclear. The CDR3 loop spans 14 amino acids. Germline CDR1 is SGHTS and CDR2 is YDEGEE. Trimming stripped 0 bases from V and 9 bases from J, with 13 bases between. CDR3: CASSLGAPGGEQFF. The CDR3, as DNA: TGTGCCAGCAGCTTGGGGGCACCGGGTGGTGAGCAGTTCTTC. Using reference TRBV5-8 and TRBJ2-1 for the parts outside the CDR3, the full variable domain is EAGVTQSPTHLIKTRGQQATLRCSPISGHTSVYWYQQALGLGLQFLLWYDEGEERNRGNFPPRFSGRQFPNYSSELNVNALELEDSALYLCASSLGAPGGEQFFGPGTRLTVL.

This clonotype was counted only a few times. The CDR3 DNA follows: TGTGCCAGCAGCACCGGCTGGGGGTACGAGACCCAGTACTTC. Protein sequence: CASSTGWGYETQYF. The genes are TRBV11-3 and TRBJ2-5; D is possibly TRBD1 or TRBD2 (5 bases each). The CDR3 extends over 14 amino acids. Looked up from germline, CDR1 is SGHNT and CDR2 is YENEEA. The V end was cut by 5 bases, the J end by 5 bases, with 15 bases between.

This clonotype was observed a handful of times. This chain connects TRBV20-1 to TRBJ2-7, with D tentatively TRBD1 (5 bases). V was cut by 3 bases and J by 6 bases, with 9 bases left in between. Germline lookup yields CDR1 DFQATT and CDR2 SNEGSKA (reference sequence). The CDR3 is 11 residues long. The CDR3 reads CSARQGVEQYF. In DNA, the CDR3 is TGCAGTGCTAGGCAAGGGGTCGAGCAGTACTTC.

This clonotype came up a few times. The chain combines TRBV5-6 with TRBJ2-1; D call uncertain. The CDR3 sequence is 15 residues long. Germline loops: CDR1 SGHDT, CDR2 YYEEEE. Trimming cost V 0 bases and J 7 bases, with 14 bases left between them. CDR3 nucleotide sequence: TGTGCCAGCAGCTTGGTGGCAGTAACGGTAAATGAGCAGTTCTTC. Its translation is CASSLVAVTVNEQFF.

This clonotype was detected only a few times. The gene calls are TRBV12-5 and TRBJ2-5; the D is unclear. In germline, CDR1 is LGHNT, CDR2 FRNRAP. This CDR3 comprises 14 residues. V was pared by 3 bases and J by 3 bases, with 11 bases between. For the CDR3, the DNA is TGTGCTAGTGGTTTCGGATGGGCAGAAGAGACCCAGTACTTC. It codes for CASGFGWAEETQYF.